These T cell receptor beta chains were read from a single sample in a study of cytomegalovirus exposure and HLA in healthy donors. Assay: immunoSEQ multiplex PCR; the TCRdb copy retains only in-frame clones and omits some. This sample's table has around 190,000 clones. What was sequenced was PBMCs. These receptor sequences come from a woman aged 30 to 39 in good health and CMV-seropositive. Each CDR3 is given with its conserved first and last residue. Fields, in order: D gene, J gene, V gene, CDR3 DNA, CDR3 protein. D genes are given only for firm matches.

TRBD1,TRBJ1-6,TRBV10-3,TGTGCCATCAGTGAGTTTGGGACAGGGAATTCACCCCTCCACTTT,CAISEFGTGNSPLHF
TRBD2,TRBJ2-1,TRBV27,TGTGCCAGCAGTCACGGAAGCGGGAGGGCCTTCAATGAGCAGTTCTTC,CASSHGSGRAFNEQFF
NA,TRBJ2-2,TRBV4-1,TGCGCCAGCAGCCCACCCGGGACTGGGGCCGGGGAGCTGTTTTTT,CASSPPGTGAGELFF
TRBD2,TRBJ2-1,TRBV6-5,TGTGCCAGCACGGTCGGGAGGTACGGTGAGCAGTTCTTC,CASTVGRYGEQFF
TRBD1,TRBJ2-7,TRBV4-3,TGCGCCAGCAGCCCAGTCCCCGGGACAGGGGGCTCCGAGCAGTACTTC,CASSPVPGTGGSEQYF
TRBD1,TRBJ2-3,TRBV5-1,TGCGCCAGCAGGACGGACAGGGGATGGAGCACAGATACGCAGTATTTT,CASRTDRGWSTDTQYF
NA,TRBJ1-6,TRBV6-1,TGTGCCAGCAGTGAAATGGGGGAGGGGTCCTATAATTCACCCCTCCACTTT,CASSEMGEGSYNSPLHF
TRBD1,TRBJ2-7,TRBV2,TGTGCCAGCAGCCGGGGGACAGGGGTCGAGCAGTACTTC,CASSRGTGVEQYF
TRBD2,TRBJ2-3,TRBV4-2,TGTGCCAGCAGCCAAAGAGCGGGGGGAGGGGGCACAGATACGCAGTATTTT,CASSQRAGGGGTDTQYF
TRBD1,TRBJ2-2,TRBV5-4,TGTGCCAGCAGCTTGGTACAGGGGCCCAGCACCGGGGAGCTGTTTTTT,CASSLVQGPSTGELFF
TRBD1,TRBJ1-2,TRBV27,TGTGCCAGCAGTTTGGTCAGGGGGAAAGGCTACACCTTC,CASSLVRGKGYTF
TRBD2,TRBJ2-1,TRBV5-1,TGCGCCAGCAGCTTGGGACTAGCGGGGGACTACAATGAGCAGTTCTTC,CASSLGLAGDYNEQFF
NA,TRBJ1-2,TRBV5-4,TGTGCCAGCAGCTTAGATGGACAAACTAACTATGGCTACACCTTC,CASSLDGQTNYGYTF